This T cell receptor beta chain was identified during a study of OX40 agonist ivuxolimab in advanced cancers. Background on the study: Partial responses were recorded for three patients, including one with hepatocellular carcinoma and two with cutaneous melanoma.

This CDR3 is built from 14 residues. CDR1 ENHRY and CDR2 SYGVKD come from the germline V gene. V lost 6 bases, J lost 0 bases, and 8 bases lay in between. Study-wide points: There was clonal expansion of CD4+ and CD8+ blood T cells by week 6 at 0.1 to 3.0 mg/kg.

Turning to this clone: The antigen remains unidentified.

The assay was immunoSEQ multiplex PCR, and TCRdb's table has in-frame clones only and misses some. Here the sample spans some 99,000 clones, about four fifths being singletons. This TCR was sampled from an adult with an advanced solid tumor such as melanoma, head and neck, liver or kidney cancer. Sample: CD4+ or CD8+ T cells sorted from blood, taken in a trial of the OX40 agonist ivuxolimab. The rearrangement joins TRBV10-3 to TRBJ2-2; tentatively, D is TRBD2 (5 bases). CDR3 coding DNA: TGTGCCATCAGGCACGGGGCGAACACCGGGGAGCTGTTTTTT. Amino acids: CAIRHGANTGELFF.